This record concerns one TCR beta chain sequence. The antigen is not known. Naive CD8 cells lacked CD45RO and underwent positive selection for CCR7, leaving out terminally differentiated effector memory CD45RA+ cells. This sample is drawn from a study of shared clonotypes between healthy human individuals. As for the study in general: CD8 memory received one plate per donor, CD8 naive two, CD4 memory three and CD4 naive three.

V lost 3 bases to trimming and J lost 0 bases, with 14 bases between them. The CDR3 consists of 16 residues. Germline V gives CDR1 MGHDK, CDR2 SYGVNS. Study observations and caveats: Blood was the sole source, and tissue repertoires probably differ.

Using immunoSEQ multiplex PCR, the repertoire was profiled, and TCRdb retains in-frame clones only, with some absent. Of 1.5 million to 2.5 million clones listed, 85% to 95% were seen once; the top ten hold 1% to 1.5%. The chain employs TRBV25-1 and TRBJ1-1; D might be TRBD1 (5 bases). The source material was naive CD8+ T cells sorted from blood. This receptor was identified in a man aged 18 to 30 in good health. The CDR3 region has the DNA TGTGCCAGCAGTGACACAGGTCTACTGTTGAACACTGAAGCTTTCTTT. Translation: CASSDTGLLLNTEAFF.